This entry is about one T cell receptor (beta chain). The sample originates from a study of control samples from healthy donors and cancer patients. The CDR3 is 14 amino acids. CDR1 SEHNR and CDR2 FQNEAQ come from the germline V gene (reference sequence). Trimming shortened V by 5 bases and J by 2 bases, and 12 bases separated the two germline ends. Generated by immunoSEQ multiplex PCR, the TCRdb table keeps only in-frame clones and is missing some. Of 100,000 to 150,000 clones in the sample, 87% were seen once. This TCR derives from a man between 18 and 29 years old in good health. The chain combines TRBV7-9 with TRBJ1-1; D unresolved. The specimen was blood. The CDR3 DNA follows: TGTGCCAGCAGCAAACCGGTCGCAAACACTGAAGCTTTCTTT. It codes for CASSKPVANTEAFF.